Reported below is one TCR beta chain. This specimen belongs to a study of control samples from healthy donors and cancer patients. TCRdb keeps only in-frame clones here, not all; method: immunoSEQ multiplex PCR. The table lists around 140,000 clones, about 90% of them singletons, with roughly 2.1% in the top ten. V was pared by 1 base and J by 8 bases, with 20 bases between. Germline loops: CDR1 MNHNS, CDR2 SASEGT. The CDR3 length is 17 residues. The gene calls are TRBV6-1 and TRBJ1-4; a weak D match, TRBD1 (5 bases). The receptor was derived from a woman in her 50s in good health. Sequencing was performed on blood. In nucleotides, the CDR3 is TGTGCCAGCAGTGAAGAGATTCACAGGTCTATAGCCGAAAAACTGTTTTTT. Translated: CASSEEIHRSIAEKLFF.